What follows are 12 T cell receptor beta chains derived from one specimen sequenced in a study of response to subunit inactivated influenza vaccine. TCRdb passed the RT-PCR reads through MiXCR, listing each CDR3 protein once. Among about 650,000 distinct CDR3 sequences listed, less than 20% were seen once. The sample in question was PBMCs from blood, obtained roughly 12 days after vaccination. Receptor source: a man aged 50 to 60 who received an inactivated influenza vaccine.

Here the CDR3 reads CASSYSASSPYEQYF. In nucleotides, the CDR3 is TGTGCCAGCAGTTACTCGGCCTCAAGCCCCTACGAGCAGTACTTC. The chain uses TRBV6-5 and TRBJ2-7, with D unresolved. Looked up from germline, CDR1 is MNHEY and CDR2 is SVGAGI. V was pared by 0 bases and J by 2 bases, with 11 bases between. The CDR3 is 15 residues long.

There are a few counts of this clonotype. This rearrangement joins TRBV20-1 to TRBJ2-7, with 8 bases matching TRBD1. Germline-derived CDR1 and CDR2 are DFQATT and SNEGSKA (reference sequence). This CDR3 has 15 residues. V lost 0 bases, J lost 4 bases, and 8 bases stayed unmatched. The CDR3 loop is CSARDVRQGMYEQYF. DNA for the CDR3: TGCAGTGCTAGAGATGTCCGACAGGGGATGTACGAGCAGTACTTC.

This chain uses TRBV19 with TRBJ1-6, with TRBD1 matching over 7 bases. This CDR3 region has 16 residues. Germline trimming cut 5 bases from V and 7 bases from J; bases unmatched to any gene: 11. Per the germline V gene, CDR1 is LNHDA and CDR2 is SQIVND (reference sequence). The DNA of the CDR3 is TGTGCCAGTAGTGTAAAAACCGGGACAGCAAATTCACCCCTCCACTTT. Amino acid sequence: CASSVKTGTANSPLHF.

In its sample, this clonotype was seen many times. V usage is TRBV6-5 and J usage is TRBJ2-7; D possibly corresponds to TRBD1 (7 bases). The CDR3 extends over 16 amino acids. V was pared by 1 base and J by 0 bases, with 13 bases between. The V gene's germline CDR1 is MNHEY and CDR2 SVGAGI. The CDR3 loop is CASSYLPQGGSYEQYF. CDR3 in DNA: TGTGCCAGCAGTTACTTACCTCAGGGGGGCTCCTACGAGCAGTACTTC.

In this sample, this clonotype turned up a few times. The chain joins TRBV6-5 to TRBJ1-5; 9 nucleotides match TRBD1. The CDR3 contains 16 residues. The germline V gene has CDR1 MNHEY and CDR2 SVGAGI. V dropped 4 bases and J dropped 1; count of bases not matched to a gene: 5. The DNA for the CDR3 is TGTGCCAGCAGTTCGGGACAGGGCTTGAGCAATCAGCCCCAGCATTTT. Amino acids: CASSSGQGLSNQPQHF.

This clonotype was seen many times. J is TRBJ2-5 and V is TRBV18; tentative D call: TRBD2 (5 bases). Trimming stripped 7 bases from V and 2 bases from J, with 11 bases between. The V gene's germline CDR1 is KGHSH and CDR2 LQKENI. The CDR3 is made up of 13 amino acids. CDR3 region: CASLLARQETQYF. CDR3 coding DNA: TGTGCCAGCTTATTAGCGCGACAAGAGACCCAGTACTTC.

This clonotype was seen more than once but under ten times. The V gene is TRBV12-3 or TRBV12-4, the J gene TRBJ2-1; D gene ambiguous. V shed 6 bases and J shed 0 bases, with 6 bases lying between them. This CDR3 contains 13 residues. The CDR3 DNA is TGTGCCAGCAGCTACACCTCCTACAATGAGCAGTTCTTC. Amino acids: CASSYTSYNEQFF.

This clonotype occurred once. This chain connects TRBV12-3 or TRBV12-4 to TRBJ2-3; D might be TRBD1 or TRBD2, each matching 5 bases. The V end was cut by 5 bases, the J end by 6 bases, with 18 bases between. The CDR3 extends over 15 amino acids. This CDR3 is CASSRDVGITDTQYF. The CDR3, as DNA: TGTGCCAGCAGTAGGGACGTCGGAATAACTGATACGCAGTATTTT.

This clonotype was observed a few times. The CDR3 nucleotides read TGTGCCAGCAGTGAAGCCACGAGGCCTGGACAGGCCTACGAGCAGTACTTC. Translating gives CASSEATRPGQAYEQYF. This sequence joins TRBV6-1 and TRBJ2-7; 7 bases align to TRBD1. The J segment lost 2 bases and the V segment lost 0 bases, leaving 10 bases of the junction unmatched. The CDR3 consists of 17 residues. The germline V gene encodes CDR1 MNHNS and CDR2 SASEGT.

In this sample, this clonotype turned up many times. J is TRBJ1-5 and V is TRBV19; TRBD1 matches at 9 bases. CDR3 length: 15 residues. CDR1 is LNHDA, CDR2 SQIVND, per germline (reference sequence). The V segment lost 5 bases and the J segment 2 bases; nucleotides outside the gene matches: 4. The CDR3 reads CASSPGQGRNQPQHF. DNA for the CDR3: TGTGCCAGTAGTCCCGGACAGGGGCGCAATCAGCCCCAGCATTTT.

The table lists this clonotype with a few counts. This sequence joins TRBV12-3 or TRBV12-4 and TRBJ2-7; D remains ambiguous. The CDR3 loop spans 14 amino acids. Trimming took 2 bases from V and 0 from J, leaving 8 bases between them. CDR3 loop: CASSLLAGSYEQYF. As DNA, the CDR3 is TGTGCCAGCAGTTTATTGGCAGGCTCCTACGAGCAGTACTTC.

The genes are TRBV12-3 or TRBV12-4 and TRBJ2-2; 7 nucleotides align to TRBD1. This CDR3 spans 14 amino acids. Germline trimming cut 5 bases from V and 3 bases from J; bases unmatched to any gene: 3. This CDR3 reads CASSPRGHTGELFF. Here the CDR3 DNA reads TGTGCCAGCAGTCCGAGGGGGCACACCGGGGAGCTGTTTTTT.